This T cell receptor (beta chain) originates from a study of radiotherapy plus CTLA-4 blockade in lung cancer. The trim removed 4 bases at V and 4 bases at J, leaving 8 bases unmatched. CDR1 and CDR2 from the germline V gene are SGHNT and YYREEE (reference sequence). This CDR3 spans 16 amino acids. Clones were read by immunoSEQ multiplex PCR, and TCRdb kept only the in-frame ones, dropping some. The profile shows about 78,000 clones, around 85% of them singletons. Sequencing used peripheral blood, obtained from a patient treated with radiotherapy plus ipilimumab. The V gene is TRBV5-4, the J gene TRBJ1-3; 10 bases map to TRBD1. The receptor was isolated from a human donor with non-small cell lung cancer who had a partial response to radiotherapy plus ipilimumab. The CDR3 loop reads CASSPPGQGSGNTIYF. DNA of the CDR3: TGTGCCAGCAGCCCCCCGGGACAGGGGTCCGGAAACACCATATATTTT.